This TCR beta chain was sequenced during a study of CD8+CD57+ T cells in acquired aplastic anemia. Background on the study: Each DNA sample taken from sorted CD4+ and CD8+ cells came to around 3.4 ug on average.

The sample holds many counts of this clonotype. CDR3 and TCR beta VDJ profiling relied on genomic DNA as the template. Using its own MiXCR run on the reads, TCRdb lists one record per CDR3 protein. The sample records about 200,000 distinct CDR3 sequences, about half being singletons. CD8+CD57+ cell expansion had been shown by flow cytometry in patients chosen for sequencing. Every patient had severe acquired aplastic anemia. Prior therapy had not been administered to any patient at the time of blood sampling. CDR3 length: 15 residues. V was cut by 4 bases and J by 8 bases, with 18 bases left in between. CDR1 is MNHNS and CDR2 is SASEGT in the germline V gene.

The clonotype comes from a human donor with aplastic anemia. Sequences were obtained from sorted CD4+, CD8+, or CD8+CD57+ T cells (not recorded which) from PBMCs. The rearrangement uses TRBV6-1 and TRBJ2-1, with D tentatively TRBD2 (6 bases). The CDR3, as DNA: TGTGCCAGCAGTGGGGGGGAAACCCTCGTGGATGAGCAGTTCTTC. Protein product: CASSGGETLVDEQFF.